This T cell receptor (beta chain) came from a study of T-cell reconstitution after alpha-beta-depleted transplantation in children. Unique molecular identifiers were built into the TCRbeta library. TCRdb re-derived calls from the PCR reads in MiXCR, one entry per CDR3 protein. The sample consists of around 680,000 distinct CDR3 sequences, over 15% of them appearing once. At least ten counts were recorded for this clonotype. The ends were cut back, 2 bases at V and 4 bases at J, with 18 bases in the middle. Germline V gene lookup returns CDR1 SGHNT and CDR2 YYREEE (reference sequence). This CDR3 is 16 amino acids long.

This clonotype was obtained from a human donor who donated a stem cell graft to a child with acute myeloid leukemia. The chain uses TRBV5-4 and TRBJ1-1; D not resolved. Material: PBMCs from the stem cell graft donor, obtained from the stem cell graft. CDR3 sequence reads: CASSLETVGEGTEAFF. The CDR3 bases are TGTGCCAGCAGCTTAGAGACTGTTGGAGAGGGCACTGAAGCTTTCTTT.